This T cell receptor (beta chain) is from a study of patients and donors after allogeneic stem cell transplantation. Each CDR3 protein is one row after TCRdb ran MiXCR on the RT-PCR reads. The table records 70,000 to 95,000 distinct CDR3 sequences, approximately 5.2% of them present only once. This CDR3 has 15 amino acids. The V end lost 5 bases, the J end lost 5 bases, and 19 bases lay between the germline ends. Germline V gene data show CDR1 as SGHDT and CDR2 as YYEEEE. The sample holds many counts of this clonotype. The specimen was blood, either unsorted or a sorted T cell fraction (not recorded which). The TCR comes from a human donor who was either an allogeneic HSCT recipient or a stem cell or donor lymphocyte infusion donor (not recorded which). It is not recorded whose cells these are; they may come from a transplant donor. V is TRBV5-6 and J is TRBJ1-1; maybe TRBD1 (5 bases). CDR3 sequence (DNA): TGTGCCAGCAGTTTTTTAGGCCGGCGGGGGACTGAAGCTTTCTTT. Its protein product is CASSFLGRRGTEAFF.